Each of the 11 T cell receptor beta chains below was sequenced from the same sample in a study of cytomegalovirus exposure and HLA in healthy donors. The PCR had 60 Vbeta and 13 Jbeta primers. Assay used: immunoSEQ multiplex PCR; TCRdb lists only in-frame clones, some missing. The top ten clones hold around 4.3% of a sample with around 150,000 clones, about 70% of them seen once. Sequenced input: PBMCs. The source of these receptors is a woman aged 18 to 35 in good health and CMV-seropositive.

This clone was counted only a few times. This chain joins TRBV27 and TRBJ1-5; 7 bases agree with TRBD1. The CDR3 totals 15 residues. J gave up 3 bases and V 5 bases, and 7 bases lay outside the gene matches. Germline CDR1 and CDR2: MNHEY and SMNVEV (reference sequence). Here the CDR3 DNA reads TGTGCCAGCAGTATCCGACAGGGATCCAATCAGCCCCAGCATTTT. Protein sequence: CASSIRQGSNQPQHF.

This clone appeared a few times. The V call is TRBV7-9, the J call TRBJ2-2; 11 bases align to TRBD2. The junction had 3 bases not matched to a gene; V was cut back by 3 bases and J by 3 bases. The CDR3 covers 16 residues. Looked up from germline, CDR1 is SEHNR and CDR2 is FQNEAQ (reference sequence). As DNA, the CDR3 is TGTGCCAGCAGCTTTAGCGGGAGGGCTCACACCGGGGAGCTGTTTTTT. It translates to CASSFSGRAHTGELFF.

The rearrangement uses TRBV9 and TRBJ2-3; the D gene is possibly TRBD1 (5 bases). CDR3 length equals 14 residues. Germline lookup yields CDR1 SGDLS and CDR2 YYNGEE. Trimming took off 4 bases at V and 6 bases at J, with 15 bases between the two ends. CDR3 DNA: TGTGCCAGCAGCCCCCAGACAGTGGCCGATACGCAGTATTTT. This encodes CASSPQTVADTQYF.

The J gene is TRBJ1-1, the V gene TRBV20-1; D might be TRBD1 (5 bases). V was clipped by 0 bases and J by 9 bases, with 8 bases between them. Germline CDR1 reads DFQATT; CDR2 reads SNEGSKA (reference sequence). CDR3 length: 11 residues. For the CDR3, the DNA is TGCAGTGCTAGAGAGGAGGGGAAAGCTTTCTTT. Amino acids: CSAREEGKAFF.

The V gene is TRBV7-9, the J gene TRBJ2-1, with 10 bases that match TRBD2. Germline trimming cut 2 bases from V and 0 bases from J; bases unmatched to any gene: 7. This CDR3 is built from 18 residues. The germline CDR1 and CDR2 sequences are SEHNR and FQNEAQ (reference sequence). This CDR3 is CASSLWSSGRVSYNEQFF. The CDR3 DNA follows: TGTGCCAGCAGCTTATGGTCCAGCGGGAGGGTCTCCTACAATGAGCAGTTCTTC.

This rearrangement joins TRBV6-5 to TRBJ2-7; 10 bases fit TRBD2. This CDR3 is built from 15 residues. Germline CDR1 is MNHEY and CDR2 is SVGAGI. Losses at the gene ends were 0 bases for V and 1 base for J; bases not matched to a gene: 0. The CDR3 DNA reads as TGTGCCAGCAGTTACTCGACTAGCGGGTCCTACGAGCAGTACTTC. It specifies CASSYSTSGSYEQYF.

CDR3 in DNA: TGTGCCATCAGTGACGGACAGGGAGGGCACGAGCAGTACTTC. This gives the protein CAISDGQGGHEQYF. V usage is TRBV10-3 and J usage is TRBJ2-7, with a possible D match to TRBD1 (8 bases). CDR3 length: 14 amino acids. In germline, CDR1 is ENHRY, CDR2 SYGVKD. Deletions cut 3 bases from V and 5 bases from J, with 14 bases between.

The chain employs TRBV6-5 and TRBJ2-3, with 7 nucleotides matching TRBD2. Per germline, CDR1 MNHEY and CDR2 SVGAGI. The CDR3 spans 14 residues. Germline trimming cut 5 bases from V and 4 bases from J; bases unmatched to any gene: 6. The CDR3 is CASSRLATADTQYF. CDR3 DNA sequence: TGTGCCAGCAGTCGACTAGCAACGGCAGATACGCAGTATTTT.

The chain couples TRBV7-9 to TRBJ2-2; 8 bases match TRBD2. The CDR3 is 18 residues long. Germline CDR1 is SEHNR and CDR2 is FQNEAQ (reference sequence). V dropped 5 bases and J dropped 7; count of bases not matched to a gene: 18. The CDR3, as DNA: TGTGCCAGCAGCCCTCCCCTGGGCAGCGGGAGCTCGGGCGGGGAGCTGTTTTTT. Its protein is CASSPPLGSGSSGGELFF.

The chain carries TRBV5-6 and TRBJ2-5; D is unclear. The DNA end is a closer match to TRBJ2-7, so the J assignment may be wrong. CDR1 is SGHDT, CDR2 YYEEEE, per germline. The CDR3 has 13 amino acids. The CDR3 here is CASSSGWDYEQYF. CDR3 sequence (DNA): TGTGCCAGCAGCTCTGGGTGGGACTACGAGCAGTACTTC.

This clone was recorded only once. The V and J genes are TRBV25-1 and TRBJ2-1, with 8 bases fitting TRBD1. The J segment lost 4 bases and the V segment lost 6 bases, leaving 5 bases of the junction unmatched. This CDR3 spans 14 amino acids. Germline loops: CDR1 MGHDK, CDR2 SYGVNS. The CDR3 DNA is TGTGCCAGCAGCAAGACAGGGGTTTACAATGAGCAGTTCTTC. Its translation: CASSKTGVYNEQFF.